These 3 T cell receptor beta chains came from one sample sequenced in a study of post-analysis software for immune sequencing data. Broader study findings: Relative to controls, patients had roughly five TRBV segments at higher frequency, with TRBV5-6, TRBV5-1 and TRBV20-1 among these.

Unique molecular identifiers were present in the TCR beta cDNA libraries. TCRdb reprocessed the PCR reads with MiXCR, giving one entry per CDR3 protein. The profile covers about 540,000 distinct CDR3 sequences, with around 34% appearing a single time and approximately 6% taken by the ten largest. These receptors are not linked to any known antigen. Sequenced input: blood. Receptors originate from a girl under 18 with multiple sclerosis.

The chain carries TRBV19 and TRBJ2-5; TRBD2 matches 11 bases. CDR1 LNHDA and CDR2 SQIVND come from the germline V gene (reference sequence). The junction had 5 bases not matched to a gene; V was cut back by 4 bases and J by 4 bases. CDR3 length: 15 amino acids. The CDR3 protein is CASSTILAGAETQYF. In DNA, the CDR3 is TGTGCCAGTAGTACAATACTAGCGGGGGCAGAGACCCAGTACTTC.

The rearrangement joins TRBV3-1 to TRBJ2-5; 14 bases agree with TRBD2. The CDR3 is 16 residues long. In germline, CDR1 is LGHDT, CDR2 YNNKEL (reference sequence). The trim removed 4 bases at V and 4 bases at J, leaving 5 bases unmatched. CDR3 nucleotide sequence: TGTGCCAGCAGCCTGGGGACTAGCGGGGGAACAGAGACCCAGTACTTC. Translated, it gives CASSLGTSGGTETQYF.

The chain links TRBV9 to TRBJ2-3; D is unresolved. The CDR3 has 12 amino acids. CDR1 is SGDLS, CDR2 YYNGEE, per germline. V was cut by 3 bases and J by 4 bases, with 6 bases left in between. This CDR3 is CASSGRADTQYF. The DNA of the CDR3 is TGTGCCAGCAGCGGCCGGGCAGATACGCAGTATTTT.